Reported below is one T cell receptor (beta chain). Its antigen is currently not known. No qualities accompany the bases; no much larger clone lies one base away. V lost 5 bases and J lost 4 bases, and the count of bases not matched to a germline gene is 7. Reading from cysteine to phenylalanine, the CDR3 counts 15 amino acids. The sequence is cut down to CDR3 DNA, 45 bases in frame from base 1. CDR1 and CDR2 were assigned from the germline V gene as MDHEN and SYDVKM. This entry belongs to a study of cytomegalovirus exposure and HLA in healthy donors (TCRdb year 2017). Regarding the research as a whole: An earlier analysis of 587 of the donors reported 276 Gb of sequence data and 117 million unique TCR beta sequences obtained from about 180 million T cells. Typing coverage varied by locus: 629-630 donors for A, B, C, DRB1 and DQB1; more than 500 for DQA1; around 610 for DPA1; roughly 450 for DPB1. To predict cytomegalovirus infection status, the study combined high-throughput TCR immunosequencing, statistical association of individual TCRs with disease status, and machine learning. An earlier analysis of 500 to 650 of the donors applied high-throughput TCR beta sequencing to assess whether each TCR beta V gene segment acted as functional or pseudogenic. A separate validation cohort of 100 to 150 different subjects was used in addition to the 666-subject first cohort. Five DR-DQ haplotypes were handled as single units for association and clustering because linkage in the cohort was strong. Roughly 300 gigabases of sequencing data and around 87 million unique TCR sequences were included in an early release covering 550 to 650 HLA-typed donors. In the later analysis, no new phenotypic data were used to find candidate immune exposures; instead, reliance was placed on TCR beta sequences and their occurrence across donors. The aim of the study was to test whether cataloging public T cell receptors could identify signatures of past pathogen exposure. HLA typing covered class I and class II loci at four-digit resolution. In a later genetic analysis, genome-wide SNP genotypes for about 65% of the 666 donors were used, and that subset was treated as a discovery cohort. Of the approximately 400 genotyped donors, around 81% fell in the genetic ancestry cluster associated with self-reported Caucasian donors. Across 300 to 400 genotyped donors of the cohort, an average of about 240,000 unique TCR beta nucleotide sequences per donor were sequenced, and roughly a sixth of those sequences were non-productive. All discovery cohort repertoires had been generated using a single sequencing platform. The T cell repertoires of 666 subjects were profiled by immunosequencing and related to cytomegalovirus serostatus. In a later analysis, previously published TCR beta repertoires from 550 to 750 donors were re-analyzed and high-resolution HLA genotyping was added so that TCR occurrence patterns could be studied. Alongside the repertoire data, information on donor age, sex, ethnicity and CMV serostatus was compiled. The research as a whole found: The 87-base-pair reads could not distinguish some IMGT-functional V segments, including TRBV6-2 and TRBV6-3, so those segments were excluded. An earlier analysis of approximately 530 of the donors showed that most TCR beta V segments appeared in productive rearrangements either about 87% or about 30% of the time, which broadly matched IMGT annotations. Cytomegalovirus status was reported to be diagnosed by the classifier with high specificity and sensitivity in both the original and validation cohorts. In this cohort, only TCR beta chains were sequenced, and detectable features were limited by the absence of alpha or paired-chain data. Immune exposure information for the cohort was limited to CMV serostatus. In a later analysis, HLA-associated TCR beta chains showed more clonal expansion and lower generation probabilities than non-associated chains that were equally common. Across donors, most TCR sequences were observed very rarely, whereas some public TCRs were present in many individuals. Several of the top co-occurrence clusters appeared to be linked to parvovirus B19, influenza, CMV and Epstein-Barr virus, according to a later analysis. Because HLA typing was unavailable for some donors at each locus, only the typed subset was used in association tests. Linkage disequilibrium might explain the correlated functional status among segregating V segments, but an unknown experimental factor could not be ruled out. A further reported finding was that TCR beta sequences accurately predicted the HLA-A and HLA-B alleles for most subjects in the first cohort. The authors suggested that the approach could potentially be generalized to other disease states and immunological phenotypes. V-gene and J-gene trimming of TCR beta chains was associated with a missense DCLRE1C variant in a later genetic analysis, and the association was replicated in an independent cohort. Strong co-occurrence of HLA alleles, especially DR and DQ, made assigning TCR associations to individual alleles difficult. In a later analysis, TCR association rates were found to vary across HLA loci, with the most associated TCRs seen for DRB1 alleles and the fewest for HLA-C alleles. The study gave a list of some 150 TCR beta chains associated with cytomegalovirus. In vitro tests confirmed that three of the cytomegalovirus-associated TCR beta chains recognize cytomegalovirus antigens. The presence/absence analyses assumed that sequencing depth was roughly uniform across donors, and that assumption may not be true. A later analysis associated 15,000 to 20,000 TCR beta sequences with specific HLA alleles at a false discovery rate of 0.05. The sequencing pipeline was judged likely to have produced a cluster of highly shared sequence variants as a technical artifact. A later analysis found that most CMV-associated TCR beta chains appeared HLA-restricted, with HLA associations seemingly driven largely by CMV exposure. In a later genetic analysis, fewer N-insertions in productive TCRs were reported among donors in an Asian-associated ancestry cluster than the 666-donor mean. About 17 rarely observed V segments, including chromosome 9 orphons, were excluded from the earlier analysis of approximately 500 of the donors because counts were too low.

Libraries were made using the immunoSEQ multiplex PCR assay. For the multiplex PCR, a mixture combining 60 forward primers for TCR Vbeta segments and 13 reverse primers for TCR Jbeta segments was used. The CDR3 region of rearranged TCR beta genes was amplified from genomic DNA with a multiplex PCR assay. The amplified TCR beta libraries were sequenced on the Illumina HiSeq System as 87-base-pair reads. The paper's processing steps were these. In a later analysis, tens of millions of unique TCR beta chains were counted across the approximately 620 repertoires, and approximately 11 million of these chains were shared by at least two donors. To remove PCR and sequencing errors, raw reads were error-corrected and collapsed into unique sequences using a nearest-neighbor algorithm that merged closely related sequences. Alignment of CDR3 sequences to IMGT reference sequences was used to assign V, D and J gene segments. For a sequence to be retained, a match of at least six nucleotides was required to both a V gene segment and a J gene segment. A rearrangement counted as productive if the CDR3 had no stop codons and remained in frame with V and J, and every other rearrangement counted as non-productive. Following IMGT convention, CDR3 was defined as the stretch from the second conserved V-encoded cysteine up to the conserved J-encoded phenylalanine. In an earlier analysis of around 600 of the donors, sequences lacking an unambiguous match to a single V gene segment were excluded. An earlier analysis of several hundred of the donors called V segments functional above 56.7% productive rearrangements and segregating when the between-donor standard deviation exceeded 5%. A statistical classification framework was built to diagnose cytomegalovirus status from the catalog of TCR beta chain sequences. In a later analysis, TCR nucleotide sequences were compared against IMGT/GENE-DB human TR gene sequences so that V and J genes could be assigned. The TCRdist pipeline was used in a later analysis to assign CDR3 sequences and most-parsimonious VDJ recombination scenarios. In a later analysis, each TCR beta chain was defined by its CDR3 amino acid sequence together with its V-gene family, and reads lacking a unique V-gene family were excluded. In a later analysis, approximately 590 highly shared, low-generation-probability nucleotide sequences were removed to address suspected cross-contamination and a sequencing artifact. In a later analysis, a clonal expansion index for each public chain was calculated from normalized within-repertoire ranks of inferred template counts. In a later analysis, generation probabilities were computed using a VDJ recombination model fitted to out-of-frame rearrangements, and the results were checked against IGoR. In a later analysis, TCR-TCR, TCR-HLA and TCR-CMV co-occurrence was scored with hypergeometric tests, and a repertoire-size bias correction was applied to TCR pairs. A later analysis estimated false discovery rates by permuting HLA or CMV assignments 20 times. In a later analysis, co-occurring TCRs were grouped using DBSCAN, and TCRdist sequence similarity was added for clustering within HLA-allele-positive subsets. For co-occurrence clustering, repertoires with fewer than 30,000 or more than 120,000 public chains were excluded, along with four or five repertoires with anomalous nucleotide sharing. Here the immuneACCESS table is served through TCRdb, limited to in-frame sequences with V and J called. Missing clones are a known gap in these copies; in checked studies unresolved V genes cover under half, and the rest lacks a known reason. V and J calls and clone size are given by that table; D and trimming were obtained from the DNA. The sample table lists 150,000 to 200,000 clones, approximately 90% of them with a count of one. Of the sample, 0.65% to 0.9% is held by the ten largest clones.

In total, approximately 700 healthy bone marrow donors made up the cohort. Cohort members were all nominally healthy when sampled, although unrecorded immune exposures were likely present. The donor tested CMV seronegative and was one of the 352 seronegative cohort members. Each donor provided a peripheral blood sample, and peripheral blood mononuclear cells were used for TCR beta sequencing. The Qiagen DNeasy Blood Extraction Kit was used to extract genomic DNA from the blood cell samples. This receptor was taken from a woman in her 30s in good health and CMV-seronegative. Sequences were obtained from PBMCs. The chain is assembled from TRBV28 and TRBJ2-3, with 9 central nucleotides matching TRBD1. CDR3 region: CASSGDRVSADTQYF. The bases read TGTGCCAGCAGTGGGGACAGGGTTAGTGCAGATACGCAGTATTTT. With the rest looked up from the reference TRBV28 and TRBJ2-3 genes rather than sequenced, the full variable domain is DVKVTQSSRYLVKRTGEKVFLECVQDMDHENMFWYRQDPGLGLRLIYFSYDVKMKEKGDIPEGYSVSREKKERFSLILESASTNQTSMYLCASSGDRVSADTQYFGPGTRLTVL.